This T cell receptor beta chain is from a study of blood T cell repertoires in COVID-19. About the study: COVID-19 samples collected from the United States, Italy and Spain covered acute and convalescent phases.

Source study methods: Amplification from reference gene primers served as the basis for estimated nucleated cell counts. TCRdb's copy holds only in-frame clones and misses some; the assay was immunoSEQ multiplex PCR. For V, J and clone size, that table is used; D and trimming come from the DNA. Here the sample spans about 310,000 clones, around nine tenths being singletons. This CDR3 has 14 residues. CDR1 is SGHRS, CDR2 YFSETQ, per germline. After removal of 5 bases from V and 0 bases from J, the junction contained 4 bases not matched to a gene. The receptor was derived from a man between 65 and 85 years old with acute or convalescent COVID-19. The rearrangement uses TRBV5-1 and TRBJ2-5, with TRBD2 identical over 7 bases. Sequencing input: peripheral blood. CDR3 region: CASSPGTNQETQYF. DNA of the CDR3: TGCGCCAGCAGTCCTGGGACTAACCAAGAGACCCAGTACTTC.